This record looks at one TCR beta chain sequence and its context. Its antigen is as yet unknown. This sample was included in a study of identical twins. Regarding the study as a whole: Clonotypes of the beta chain that were abundant in cord blood carried fewer insertions (memory repertoires showed none).

Trimming took 3 bases from V and 2 from J; bases not matched to a gene: 6. Germline values: CDR1 MNHEY, CDR2 SVGAGI. The CDR3 extends over 16 amino acids. MiXCR was run by TCRdb on the 5' RACE reads, yielding one entry per CDR3 protein. The table shows about 480,000 distinct CDR3 sequences, with about 14% occurring only once. These data are also associated with another study on yellow fever vaccine responses in identical twins. This second study notes: Reportedly, the T cell response mounted by twins to vaccine seemed partly convergent, partly personalized.

This clonotype was sampled from a woman aged 18 to 35 in good health. The sample comprised CD4+ T cells sorted from blood. The chain combines TRBV6-5 with TRBJ2-1; 8 bases line up with TRBD1. CDR3 nucleotides: TGTGCCAGCAGTTATGGACAGGGTCGCACCTACAATGAGCAGTTCTTC. Translation: CASSYGQGRTYNEQFF.